This T cell receptor (beta chain) came from a study of molecular identifiers for immune sequencing clone quantification. The CDR3 covers 14 residues. CDR1 is MNHEY and CDR2 is SVGAGI in the germline V gene. With V trimmed by 8 bases and J by 4 bases, 7 bases remained unmatched. TCRdb fed the PCR reads into MiXCR, producing one record per CDR3 protein. The table lists 90,000 or so distinct CDR3 sequences, approximately 25% of them singletons. Remarks on this clonotype: A much bigger clone sits one base away, suggesting this may be a read error.

Sequencing input: naive CD8+ T cells from blood, with Jurkat cell RNA spiked in. Subset given: FACS-sorted CD8+CD4-CCR7+CD45RA+ naive T cells. The receptor was isolated from a human donor in good health. Some libraries in this study had Jurkat cell RNA spiked in. This sequence joins TRBV6-5 and TRBJ2-7; 11 bases align to TRBD2. The CDR3 loop is CASGIAGGPYEQYF. CDR3 coding DNA: TGTGCCAGCGGCATAGCGGGGGGGCCGTACGAGCAGTACTTC.